The sequence of this TCR beta chain was determined in a study of T cell repertoires in cytomegalovirus infection. Study-level points and caveats: CMV-specific TCR beta clonotypes restricted by HLA-C dominated the ex vivo response.

TCRdb re-analysed the reads in MiXCR, keeping a single row per CDR3 protein. The repertoire holds a few hundred thousand distinct CDR3 sequences, with 35% to 50% as singletons. Germline-derived CDR1 and CDR2 are LNHDA and SQIVND (reference sequence). CDR3 length equals 16 residues. The V gene lost 7 bases and the J gene lost 0 bases, with 18 bases spanning the gap. As for this clonotype: Its antigen is not known.

The specimen comprised cultured PBMCs, sampled from culture after CMV antigen stimulation. This clonotype originated in a human donor in good health (CMV status not recorded). Some clones in this sample may be carry-over from other donors' samples. The chain couples TRBV19 to TRBJ1-1; D is unclear. CDR3 bases: TGTGCCAGTACCCCCCAACTGGCGGCGATGAACACTGAAGCTTTCTTT. Translation gives CASTPQLAAMNTEAFF.